This T cell receptor (beta chain) came from a study of Tregs in tolerant kidney transplant recipients. As for the study in general: Sorting used antibodies to exclude donor cells.

Some clones are missing from TCRdb's copy, which holds only in-frame ones; the method was immunoSEQ multiplex PCR. The sample has 35,000 to 50,000 clones; about 95% are singletons. Trimming pared 5 bases from V and 2 bases from J, leaving 4 bases between. Per the germline V gene, CDR1 is MNHNS and CDR2 is SASEGT. The CDR3 totals 11 residues. Regarding this clone: What it binds is not known.

The J gene is TRBJ2-7, the V gene TRBV6-1; D call uncertain. Sequences were obtained from Tregs from blood cultured with allogeneic cells. The TCR sequence derives from a human donor in good health. The CDR3 nucleotides are TGTGCCAGCAGTTCCCCCTACGAGCAGTACTTC. Translated, it gives CASSSPYEQYF.